This T cell receptor beta chain was sequenced for a study of human T cells and chemical hapten exposure. Whole-study context: DPC at 2% was the sensitizing agent, placed on roughly 2 cm by roughly 2 cm of upper inner arm skin.

TCRdb ran MiXCR on the RACE reads and lists one entry per CDR3 protein. Among around 85,000 distinct CDR3 sequences listed, around 13% were seen once. Per the germline V gene, CDR1 is ENHRY and CDR2 is SYGVKD. V trimming: 0 bases; J trimming: 3 bases; junction bases outside the gene matches: 9. This CDR3 contains 17 residues. This clonotype came up many times. Time point given: patch test 3, about 24 weeks after DPC sensitization. Regarding treatment: therapeutic diphenylcyclopropenone sensitization with weekly scalp DPC. Phlebotomy was performed prior to application of every patch test. The input for sequencing was whole blood, taken in connection with sensitization to the hapten diphenylcyclopropenone (DPC). This TCR was recovered from a woman aged 45 to 65 with alopecia areata. Some clones in this sample may be carry-over from other donors' samples. V and J are TRBV10-3 and TRBJ1-2, with TRBD1 matching 8 bases. The CDR3 DNA reads as TGTGCCATCAGTGAGTCGACTCCCGGACAGGGCGACTATGGCTACACCTTC. Its translation is CAISESTPGQGDYGYTF.